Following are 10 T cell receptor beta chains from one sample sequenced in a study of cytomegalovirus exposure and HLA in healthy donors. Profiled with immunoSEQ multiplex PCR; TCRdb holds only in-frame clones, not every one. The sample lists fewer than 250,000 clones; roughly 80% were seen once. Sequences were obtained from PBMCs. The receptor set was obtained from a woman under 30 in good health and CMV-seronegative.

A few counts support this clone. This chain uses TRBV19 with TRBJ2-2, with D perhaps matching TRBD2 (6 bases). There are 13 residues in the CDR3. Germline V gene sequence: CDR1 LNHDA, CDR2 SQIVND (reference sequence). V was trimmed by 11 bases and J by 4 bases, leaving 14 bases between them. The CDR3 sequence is CAAAGLRTGELFF. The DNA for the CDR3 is TGTGCCGCTGCGGGACTCCGCACCGGGGAGCTGTTTTTT.

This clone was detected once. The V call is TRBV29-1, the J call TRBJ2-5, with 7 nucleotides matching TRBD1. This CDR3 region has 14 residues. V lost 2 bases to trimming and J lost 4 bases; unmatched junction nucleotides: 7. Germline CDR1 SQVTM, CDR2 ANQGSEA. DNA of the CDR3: TGCAGCGTTGAATCTGACAGGGACGGAGAGACCCAGTACTTC. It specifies CSVESDRDGETQYF.

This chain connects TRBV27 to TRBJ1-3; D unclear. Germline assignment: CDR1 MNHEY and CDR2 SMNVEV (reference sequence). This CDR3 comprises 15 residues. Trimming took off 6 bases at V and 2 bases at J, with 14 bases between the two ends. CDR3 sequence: CASSRTDFPGNTIYF. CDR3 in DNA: TGTGCCAGCAGCAGAACGGATTTCCCTGGAAACACCATATATTTT.

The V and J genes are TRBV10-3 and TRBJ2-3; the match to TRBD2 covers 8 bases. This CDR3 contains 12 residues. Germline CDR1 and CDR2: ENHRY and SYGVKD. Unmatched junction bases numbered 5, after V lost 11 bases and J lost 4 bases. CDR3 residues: CASRGGADTQYF. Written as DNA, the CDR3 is TGTGCCTCCCGGGGGGGGGCAGATACGCAGTATTTT.

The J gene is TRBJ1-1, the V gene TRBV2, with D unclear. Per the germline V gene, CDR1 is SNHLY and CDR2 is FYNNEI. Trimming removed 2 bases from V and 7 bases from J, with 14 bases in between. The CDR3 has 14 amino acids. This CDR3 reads CASSETPVRDEAFF. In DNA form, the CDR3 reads TGTGCCAGCAGTGAAACTCCGGTGAGGGATGAAGCTTTCTTT.

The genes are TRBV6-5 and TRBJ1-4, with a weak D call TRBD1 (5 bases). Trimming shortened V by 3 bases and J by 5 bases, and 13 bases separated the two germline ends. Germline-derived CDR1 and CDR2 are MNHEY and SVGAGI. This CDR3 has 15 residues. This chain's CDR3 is CASSYGDRSNEKLFF. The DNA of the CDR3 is TGTGCCAGCAGTTATGGCGACAGATCCAATGAAAAACTGTTTTTT.

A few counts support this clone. The CDR3 coding sequence is TGTGCCAGTTCCGTGGAAAACCCCTATGGCTACACCTTC. Translating gives CASSVENPYGYTF. The chain combines TRBV2 with TRBJ1-2; no clear D. The ends were cut back, 9 bases at V and 4 bases at J, with 15 bases in the middle. Germline CDR1 and CDR2: SNHLY and FYNNEI. The CDR3 is 13 residues long.

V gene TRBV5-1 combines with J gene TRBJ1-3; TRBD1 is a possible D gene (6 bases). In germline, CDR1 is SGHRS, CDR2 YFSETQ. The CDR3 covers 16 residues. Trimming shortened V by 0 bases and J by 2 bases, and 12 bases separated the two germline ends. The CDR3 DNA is TGCGCCAGCAGCTTGGAGGACAGTCGAACTGGAAACACCATATATTTT. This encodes CASSLEDSRTGNTIYF.

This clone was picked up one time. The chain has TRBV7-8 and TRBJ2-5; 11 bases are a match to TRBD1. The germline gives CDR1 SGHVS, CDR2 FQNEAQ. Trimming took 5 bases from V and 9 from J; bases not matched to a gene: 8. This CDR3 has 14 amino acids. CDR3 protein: CASSDTGTGGPQYF. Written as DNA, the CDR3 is TGTGCCAGCAGCGACACCGGGACAGGGGGTCCCCAGTACTTC.

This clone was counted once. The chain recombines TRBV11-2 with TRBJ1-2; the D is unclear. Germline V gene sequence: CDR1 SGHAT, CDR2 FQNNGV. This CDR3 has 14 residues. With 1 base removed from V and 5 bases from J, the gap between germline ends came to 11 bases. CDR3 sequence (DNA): TGTGCCAGCAGCTTAGTGGGGAATCGATATGGCTACACCTTC. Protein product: CASSLVGNRYGYTF.